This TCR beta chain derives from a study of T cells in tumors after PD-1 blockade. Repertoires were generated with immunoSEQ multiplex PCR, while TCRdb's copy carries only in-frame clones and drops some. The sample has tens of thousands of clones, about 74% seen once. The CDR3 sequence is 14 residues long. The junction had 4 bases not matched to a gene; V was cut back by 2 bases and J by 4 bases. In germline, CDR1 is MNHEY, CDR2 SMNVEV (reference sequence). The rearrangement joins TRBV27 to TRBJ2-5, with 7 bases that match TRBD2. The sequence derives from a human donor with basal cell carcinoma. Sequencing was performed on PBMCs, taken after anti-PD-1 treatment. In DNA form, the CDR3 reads TGTGCCAGCAGTTTAATTGGGGGGGGAGAGACCCAGTACTTC. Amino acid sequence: CASSLIGGGETQYF.